The text below deals with one TCR beta chain. Its antigen remains unidentified. Base qualities are not provided; no much larger clone lies one nucleotide away. The data were obtained in a study of Graves' ophthalmopathy and Graves' hyperthyroidism (dated by TCRdb to the late 2010s). For context, the study as a whole: Peripheral blood was collected at initial diagnosis, before any treatment. In more than five hyperthyroidism patients, the T-cell repertoires found in thyroid tissue were compared with those found in blood. In total, 135 blood samples were TCR-sequenced: 40 to 45 ophthalmopathy, approximately 75 hyperthyroidism and about 17 hyperthyroidism-to-ophthalmopathy patients. For independent validation, a separate cohort was made up of around 19 hyperthyroidism patients plus 17 patients who later progressed from hyperthyroidism to ophthalmopathy. A discovery set of 90 to 100 patients (43 ophthalmopathy, around 57 stable hyperthyroidism) was enrolled to explore V-J signatures distinguishing ophthalmopathy from hyperthyroidism. After sampling, hyperthyroidism patients received methimazole starting at 30 mg daily, and ophthalmopathy patients received high-dose intravenous methylprednisolone. To tell Graves' ophthalmopathy apart from Graves' hyperthyroidism, and to predict which patients would progress to ophthalmopathy, the study relied on TCR beta repertoire signatures.

What the authors observed across the whole study: In cross-validation, the 13-signature model distinguished ophthalmopathy from stable hyperthyroidism with roughly 90% sensitivity and around 81% specificity, and in the test set the corresponding values were about 80% and 75%. In validation, the model predicted ophthalmopathy progression with nearly 71% sensitivity and around 72% specificity; around twelve predicted patients were CT-confirmed with GO in a median of 6.5 months. Most expanded thyroid clonotypes with frequency above 0.001 were also detected in blood, suggesting blood repertoires may reflect the thyroid immune response. No statistical method was used to set the sample size in advance, and the investigators knew which group each participant was assigned to.

Ophthalmopathy patients were characterized by moderately to severely active disease, a Clinical Activity Score of at least 3, a NOSPECS grade of at least 4, and a disease duration under 3 months. Patients with other autoimmune diseases, uncontrolled infections, pregnancy or lactation were excluded. Diagnosis relied on clinical symptoms, serum thyroxine, TRAb, thyroid ultrasound and orbital computed tomography. PBMCs were isolated from about 10 ml of fresh peripheral blood by Ficoll-Paque density gradient centrifugation. Total RNA was extracted with Trizol reagent and quality-checked on an Agilent 2100 Bioanalyzer. For repertoire sequencing, the TCR beta CDR3 regions were amplified from RNA transcripts. HTBI primers and the Qiagen OneStep RT-PCR kit were used in a first-round RT-PCR, which was followed by a second-round multiplex PCR, size selection and purification. Sequencing of the libraries was carried out on an Illumina HiSeq2000 in paired-end mode with 100 bp reads. For the original study's pipeline: SOAPnuke was used to process the reads, removing any read that contained adapters or uncalled bases, had a mean Phred below 15, or lacked an exact match to the constant primer or identifier. High-quality paired reads were merged with COPE v1.2.5. Each unique nucleotide sequence was treated as a clonotype, and MiTCR v1.1 was used to align the clonotypes to the IMGT TRB V, D and J references. The analysis was limited to V-J combinations with a frequency above 0.0001, which together covered around 99% of the repertoires. For each V-J combination, a TCR clonal expansion and chaos score was defined as F50 clonal expansion divided by the chaos observed in the TCRdist matrix. Welch's t-statistics and random forest were used to narrow the features down to more than 10 V-J combinations, which were then fed into a naive Bayes classifier. Thyroid-blood repertoire similarity was quantified with the Morisita-Horn index. TCRdb reprocessed the public reads (quality trimming at Q25 with fastp, clone calling with MiXCR) and kept in-frame beta chains. Records with the same CDR3 protein are collapsed into one entry carrying the most frequent genes and DNA. These V and J calls originate from TCRdb's pipeline instead of the authors' own analysis. For this sample the table gives hundreds of thousands of distinct CDR3 sequences, of which under 50% were detected only once. The ten largest clones add up to about 3.3% of the sample.

For CDR1 and CDR2, the germline V gene lists SQVTM and ANQGSEA. The CDR3 runs 13 amino acids, cysteine and phenylalanine included. CDR3 DNA only is kept here, 39 bases in frame from base 1. The junction shows trimming of 5 bases on V and 9 bases on J, plus 19 bases between the germline ends. The sample was peripheral blood. This clonotype originated in an adult man with Graves' ophthalmopathy. The receptor chain draws on TRBV29-1 and TRBJ2-5, and possibly TRBD2, on 8 matching bases. CDR3 protein: CSVYRGSGVAQYF. The base sequence is TGCAGCGTTTACAGGGGTAGCGGGGTAGCCCAGTACTTC.